This TCR beta chain was sequenced during a study of OX40 agonist ivuxolimab in advanced cancers. Germline-derived CDR1 and CDR2 are MNHNY and SVGAGI (reference sequence). Trimming shortened V by 2 bases and J by 6 bases, and 10 bases separated the two germline ends. CDR3 length: 13 residues. Points from the study as a whole: Clonal expansion by week 6 occurred in CD4+ and CD8+ blood T cells (at 0.1 to 3.0 mg/kg). On average, CD8+ T cells had more expanded clones than CD4+. Expansion of clones was among the lowest in partial responders at 0.1-3.0 mg/kg.

As regards this clone: Its target is unknown.

Some clones are missing from TCRdb's copy, which holds only in-frame ones; the method was immunoSEQ multiplex PCR. The sample includes tens of thousands of clones, 80% to 90% of them seen just once. The material was CD4+ or CD8+ T cells sorted from blood, obtained in a trial of the OX40 agonist ivuxolimab. This clonotype was obtained from an adult with an advanced solid tumor such as melanoma, head and neck, liver or kidney cancer. The V call is TRBV6-6, the J call TRBJ1-1; possible D gene TRBD1, 5 bases. CDR3 sequence: CASSYVKGAEAFF. DNA for the CDR3: TGTGCCAGCAGTTACGTTAAAGGGGCTGAAGCTTTCTTT.